This record looks at one TCR beta chain sequence and its context. The sample comes from a study of blood T cell repertoires in COVID-19. As for the study in general: The United States, Italy and Spain supplied acute and convalescent COVID-19 samples. In each case, the material was cDNA or gDNA derived from T cells, B-cell-depleted T cells, or PBMCs.

Enrollment of patients from Seattle took place during active infection, with longitudinal follow-up. Germline CDR1 reads SGHTA; CDR2 reads FQGNSA. Trimming left V 1 base short and J 2 bases short, with 6 bases between. There are 14 residues in the CDR3. Generated by immunoSEQ multiplex PCR, the TCRdb table keeps only in-frame clones and is missing some. Here the sample spans about 210,000 clones, 82% being singletons. This rearrangement joins TRBV7-2 to TRBJ1-5; D ambiguous. The TCR sequence derives from a woman in her 70s with COVID-19, enrolled during active disease. The sequenced material came from peripheral blood. The CDR3 loop is CASSLDSGNQPQHF. Here the CDR3 DNA reads TGTGCCAGCAGCTTAGATTCCGGCAATCAGCCCCAGCATTTT.